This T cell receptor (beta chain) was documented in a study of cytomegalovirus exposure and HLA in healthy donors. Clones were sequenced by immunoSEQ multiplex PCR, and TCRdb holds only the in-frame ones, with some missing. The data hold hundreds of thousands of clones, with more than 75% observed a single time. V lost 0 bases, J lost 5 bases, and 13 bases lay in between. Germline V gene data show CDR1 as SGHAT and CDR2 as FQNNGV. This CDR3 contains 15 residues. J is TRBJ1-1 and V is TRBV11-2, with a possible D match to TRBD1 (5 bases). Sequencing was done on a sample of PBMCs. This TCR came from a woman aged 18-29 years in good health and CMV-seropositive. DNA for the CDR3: TGTGCCAGCAGCTTAGATCTGGGGGGTTCGACTGAAGCTTTCTTT. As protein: CASSLDLGGSTEAFF.